This T cell receptor (beta chain) was sequenced in a study of blood T cell repertoires in COVID-19. The study drew participants aged about 18 to 90 years from some 24 US areas. V was pared by 6 bases and J by 1 base, with 8 bases of the junction left unmatched. The CDR3 length is 15 residues. Germline CDR1 LGHDT, CDR2 YNNKEL (reference sequence). Libraries were prepared by immunoSEQ multiplex PCR; TCRdb keeps only in-frame clonotypes and omits some of them. The top ten clones hold 8.8% of a sample with about 240,000 clones, around 89% of them seen once. This receptor was identified in a man in his forties who had recovered from COVID-19. The genes are TRBV3-1 (or the pseudogene TRBV3-2) and TRBJ2-5; 7 nucleotides match TRBD1. Source material: PBMCs or T cells enriched from blood (not recorded which). CDR3 sequence: CASSLATGSQETQYF. CDR3 nucleotide sequence: TGTGCCAGCAGTCTTGCGACAGGGAGCCAAGAGACCCAGTACTTC.